This T cell receptor beta chain stems from a study of T-cell memory formation after mild COVID-19. Study as a whole: Clusters were largely donor specific. Findings and caveats of the study: Some SARS-CoV-2-responding clones were already detected in memory before infection. Among contracting clones, CD4+ were mainly CM/EM and CD8+ enriched in EMRA.

TCRdb reprocessed the 5' RACE reads via MiXCR and lists one record per CDR3 protein. This table has tens of thousands of distinct CDR3 sequences, approximately 15% appearing once. V lost 8 bases to trimming and J lost 7 bases; unmatched junction nucleotides: 6. This CDR3 region has 12 residues. For this clonotype: The antigen is unknown.

Specimen: PBMCs or a T cell subset sorted from them (not recorded which). The TCR originated in an adult woman who had mild COVID-19 (a few samples of this study predate the infection). Cell type and time point are not known. V is TRBV12-3 or TRBV12-4 and J is TRBJ1-2; 8 bases are a match to TRBD1. The CDR3 loop reads CASEDRAGGYTF. Here the CDR3 DNA reads TGTGCCAGCGAGGACAGGGCGGGTGGCTACACCTTC.